This T cell receptor beta chain derives from a study of OX40 agonist ivuxolimab in advanced cancers. Study-level background: Hepatocellular carcinoma, melanoma, renal cell or head and neck cancer affected the dose-escalation patients.

The assay was immunoSEQ multiplex PCR, and TCRdb's table has in-frame clones only and misses some. The data contain some 100,000 clones, about 93% of them seen just once; the ten biggest clones take up 0.81%. Comment on this clone: The target antigen is unknown.

Study-wide points: Certain nonresponding patients likewise had low normalized T-cell clonal expansion. There were, on average, more expanded clones in CD8+ T cells than in CD4+.

This CDR3 is 15 amino acids long. CDR1 and CDR2 from the germline V gene are SGHTA and FQGNSA. V lost 5 bases and J lost 7; bases outside the gene matches: 7. The receptor was derived from an adult with an advanced solid tumor such as melanoma, head and neck, liver or kidney cancer. The sample was CD4+ or CD8+ T cells sorted from blood, taken in a trial of the OX40 agonist ivuxolimab. The chain carries TRBV7-2 and TRBJ1-6, with 8 bases that match TRBD1. As DNA, the CDR3 is TGTGCCAGCAGCCCGAGACAGGGGAGCAATTCACCCCTCCACTTT. It is translated as CASSPRQGSNSPLHF.